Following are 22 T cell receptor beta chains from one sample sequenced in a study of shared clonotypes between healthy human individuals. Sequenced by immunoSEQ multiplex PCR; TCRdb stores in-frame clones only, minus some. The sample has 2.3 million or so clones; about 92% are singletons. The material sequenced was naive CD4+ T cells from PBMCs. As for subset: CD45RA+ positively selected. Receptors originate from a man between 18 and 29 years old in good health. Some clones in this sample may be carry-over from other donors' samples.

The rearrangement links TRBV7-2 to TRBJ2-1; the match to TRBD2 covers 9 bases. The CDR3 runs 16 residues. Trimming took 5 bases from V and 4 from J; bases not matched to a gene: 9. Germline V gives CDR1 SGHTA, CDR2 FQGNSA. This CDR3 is CASSLGLAPDYNEQFF. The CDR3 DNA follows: TGTGCCAGCAGCCTAGGACTAGCGCCAGATTACAATGAGCAGTTCTTC.

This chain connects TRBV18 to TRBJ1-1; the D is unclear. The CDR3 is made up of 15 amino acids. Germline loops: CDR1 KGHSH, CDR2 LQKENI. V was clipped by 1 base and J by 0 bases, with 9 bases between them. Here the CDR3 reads CASSPREDLNTEAFF. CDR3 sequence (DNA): TGTGCCAGCTCACCACGGGAGGACCTGAACACTGAAGCTTTCTTT.

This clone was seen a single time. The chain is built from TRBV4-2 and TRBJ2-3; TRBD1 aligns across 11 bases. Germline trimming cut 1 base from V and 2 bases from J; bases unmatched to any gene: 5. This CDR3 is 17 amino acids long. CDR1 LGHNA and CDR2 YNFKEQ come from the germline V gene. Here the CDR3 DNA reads TGTGCCAGCAGCCAAGGGACAGGGGGCGCTTACACAGATACGCAGTATTTT. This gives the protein CASSQGTGGAYTDTQYF.

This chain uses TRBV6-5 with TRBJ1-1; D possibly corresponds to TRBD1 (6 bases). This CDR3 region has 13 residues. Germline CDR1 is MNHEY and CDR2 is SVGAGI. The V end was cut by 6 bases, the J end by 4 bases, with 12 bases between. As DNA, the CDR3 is TGTGCCAGCAGACCCCGGGACACCACTGAAGCTTTCTTT. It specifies CASRPRDTTEAFF.

The CDR3 reads CASSFLAGPNEQFF. CDR3 DNA sequence: TGCGCCAGCAGCTTTCTAGCGGGACCCAATGAGCAGTTCTTC. The chain carries TRBV5-1 and TRBJ2-1, with 9 nucleotides matching TRBD2. CDR1 is SGHRS, CDR2 YFSETQ, per germline. The CDR3 loop spans 14 amino acids. V lost 2 bases and J lost 6; bases outside the gene matches: 3.

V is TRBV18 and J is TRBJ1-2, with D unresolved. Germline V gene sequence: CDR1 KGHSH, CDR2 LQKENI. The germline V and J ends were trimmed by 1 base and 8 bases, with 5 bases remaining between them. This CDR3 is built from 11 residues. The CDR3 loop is CASSPRLGYTF. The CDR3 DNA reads TGTGCCAGCTCACCACGACTCGGCTACACCTTC.

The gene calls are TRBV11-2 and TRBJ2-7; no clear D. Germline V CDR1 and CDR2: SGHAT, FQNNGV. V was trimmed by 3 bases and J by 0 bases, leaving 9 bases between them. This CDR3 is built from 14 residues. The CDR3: CASSFTDTSYEQYF. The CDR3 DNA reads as TGTGCCAGCAGCTTCACCGACACCTCCTACGAGCAGTACTTC.

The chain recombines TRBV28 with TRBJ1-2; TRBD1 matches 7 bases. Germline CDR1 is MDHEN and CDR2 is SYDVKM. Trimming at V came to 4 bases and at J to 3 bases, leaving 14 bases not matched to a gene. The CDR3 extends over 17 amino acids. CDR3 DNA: TGTGCCAGCAGTTCTGCGGCCGGGACAGCGAACGACTATGGCTACACCTTC. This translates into CASSSAAGTANDYGYTF.

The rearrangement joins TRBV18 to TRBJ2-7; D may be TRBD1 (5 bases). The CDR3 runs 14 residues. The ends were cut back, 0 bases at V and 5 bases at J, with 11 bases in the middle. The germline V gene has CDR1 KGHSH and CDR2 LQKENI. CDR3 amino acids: CASSPPGQGHEQYF. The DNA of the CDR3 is TGTGCCAGCTCACCACCGGGCCAGGGCCACGAGCAGTACTTC.

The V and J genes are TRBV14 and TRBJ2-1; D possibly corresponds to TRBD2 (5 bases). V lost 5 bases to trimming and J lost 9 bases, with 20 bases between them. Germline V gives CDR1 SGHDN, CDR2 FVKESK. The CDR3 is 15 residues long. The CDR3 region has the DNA TGTGCCAGCAGCTCCCGTTCCCCTAGCTCCGCTGAGCAGTTCTTC. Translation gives CASSSRSPSSAEQFF.

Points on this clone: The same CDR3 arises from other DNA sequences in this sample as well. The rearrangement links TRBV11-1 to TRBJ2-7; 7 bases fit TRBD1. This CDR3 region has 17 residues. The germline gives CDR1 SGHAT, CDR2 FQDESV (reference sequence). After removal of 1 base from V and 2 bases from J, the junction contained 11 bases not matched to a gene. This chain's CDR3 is CASSLGPRQGQTYEQYF. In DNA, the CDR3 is TGTGCCAGCAGCTTAGGTCCCAGGCAGGGACAGACCTACGAGCAGTACTTC.

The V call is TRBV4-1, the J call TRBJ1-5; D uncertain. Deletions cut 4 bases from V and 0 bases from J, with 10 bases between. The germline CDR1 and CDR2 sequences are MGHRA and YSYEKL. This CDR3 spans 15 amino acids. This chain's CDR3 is CASSPPPYSNQPQHF. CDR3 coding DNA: TGCGCCAGCAGCCCGCCCCCCTATAGCAATCAGCCCCAGCATTTT.

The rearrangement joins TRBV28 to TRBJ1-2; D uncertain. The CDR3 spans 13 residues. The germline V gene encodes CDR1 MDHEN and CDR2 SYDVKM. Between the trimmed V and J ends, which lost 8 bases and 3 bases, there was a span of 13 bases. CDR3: CASLRSWDYGYTF. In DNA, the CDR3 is TGTGCCAGCCTACGCTCTTGGGACTATGGCTACACCTTC.

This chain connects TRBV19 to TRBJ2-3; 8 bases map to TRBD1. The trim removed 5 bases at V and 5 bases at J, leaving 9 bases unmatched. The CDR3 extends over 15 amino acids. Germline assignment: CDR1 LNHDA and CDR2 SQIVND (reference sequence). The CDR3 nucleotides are TGTGCCAGTAGTTCGAGACAGGGGTTGATAGATACGCAGTATTTT. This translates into CASSSRQGLIDTQYF. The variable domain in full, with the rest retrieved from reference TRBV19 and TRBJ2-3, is DGGITQSPKYLFRKEGQNVTLSCEQNLNHDAMYWYRQDPGQGLRLIYYSQIVNDFQKGDIAEGYSVSREKKESFPLTVTSAQKNPTAFYLCASSSRQGLIDTQYFGPGTRLTVL.

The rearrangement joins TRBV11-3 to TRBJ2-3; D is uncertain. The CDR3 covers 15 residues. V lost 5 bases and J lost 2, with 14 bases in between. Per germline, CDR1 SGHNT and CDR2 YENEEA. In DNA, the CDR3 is TGTGCCAGCAGCCCCTCGGGCCCTCTCACAGATACGCAGTATTTT. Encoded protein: CASSPSGPLTDTQYF.

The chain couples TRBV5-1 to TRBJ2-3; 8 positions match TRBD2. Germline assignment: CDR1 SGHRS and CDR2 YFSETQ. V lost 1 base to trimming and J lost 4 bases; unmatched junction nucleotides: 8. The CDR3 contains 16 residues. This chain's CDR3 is CASSLLVAGSSDTQYF. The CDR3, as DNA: TGCGCCAGCAGCTTGTTGGTAGCGGGATCGTCAGATACGCAGTATTTT. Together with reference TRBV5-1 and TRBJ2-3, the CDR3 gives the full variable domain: KAGVTQTPRYLIKTRGQQVTLSCSPISGHRSVSWYQQTPGQGLQFLFEYFSETQRNKGNFPGRFSGRQFSNSRSEMNVSTLELGDSALYLCASSLLVAGSSDTQYFGPGTRLTVL.

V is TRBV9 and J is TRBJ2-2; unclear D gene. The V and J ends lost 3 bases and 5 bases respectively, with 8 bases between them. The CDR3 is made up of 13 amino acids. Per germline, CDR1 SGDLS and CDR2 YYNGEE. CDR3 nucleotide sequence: TGTGCCAGCAGCGCCTTGGGAACCGGGGAGCTGTTTTTT. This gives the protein CASSALGTGELFF. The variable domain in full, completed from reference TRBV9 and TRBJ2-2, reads DSGVTQTPKHLITATGQRVTLRCSPRSGDLSVYWYQQSLDQGLQFLIQYYNGEERAKGNILERFSAQQFPDLHSELNLSSLELGDSALYFCASSALGTGELFFGEGSRLTVL.

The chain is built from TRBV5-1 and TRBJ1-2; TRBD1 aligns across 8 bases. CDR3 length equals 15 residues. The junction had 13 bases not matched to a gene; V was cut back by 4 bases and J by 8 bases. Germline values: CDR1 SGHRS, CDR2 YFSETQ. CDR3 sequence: CASSPTGGQVTGYTF. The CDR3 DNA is TGCGCCAGCAGCCCCACAGGGGGACAGGTGACCGGCTACACCTTC.

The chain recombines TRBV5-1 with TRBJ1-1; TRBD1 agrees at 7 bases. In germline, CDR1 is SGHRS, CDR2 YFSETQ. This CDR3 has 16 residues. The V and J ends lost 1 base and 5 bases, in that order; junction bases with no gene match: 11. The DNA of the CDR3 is TGCGCCAGCAGCTTGATAGGGGGCTTGACAAAAACTGAAGCTTTCTTT. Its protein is CASSLIGGLTKTEAFF.

As DNA, the CDR3 is TGTGCCAGCAGTTTACCTCAAGGGCAGTTGAACACTGAAGCTTTCTTT. Protein product: CASSLPQGQLNTEAFF. V usage is TRBV28 and J usage is TRBJ1-1; D is unclear. V was shortened by 2 bases and J by 0 bases, with 13 bases between the two germline ends. The germline CDR1 and CDR2 sequences are MDHEN and SYDVKM. The CDR3 length is 16 residues.

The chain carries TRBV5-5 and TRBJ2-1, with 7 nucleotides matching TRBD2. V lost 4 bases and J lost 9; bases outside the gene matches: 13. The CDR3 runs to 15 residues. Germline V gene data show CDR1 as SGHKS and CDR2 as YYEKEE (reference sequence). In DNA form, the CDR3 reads TGTGCCAGCAGCCAAGGACTATTGCGCGGGGGTGAGCAGTTCTTC. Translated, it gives CASSQGLLRGGEQFF.

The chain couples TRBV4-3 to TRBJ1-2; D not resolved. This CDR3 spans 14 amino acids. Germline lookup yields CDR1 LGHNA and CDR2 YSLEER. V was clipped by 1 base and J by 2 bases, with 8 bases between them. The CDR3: CASSQVAENYGYTF. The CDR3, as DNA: TGCGCCAGCAGCCAAGTTGCGGAAAACTATGGCTACACCTTC.